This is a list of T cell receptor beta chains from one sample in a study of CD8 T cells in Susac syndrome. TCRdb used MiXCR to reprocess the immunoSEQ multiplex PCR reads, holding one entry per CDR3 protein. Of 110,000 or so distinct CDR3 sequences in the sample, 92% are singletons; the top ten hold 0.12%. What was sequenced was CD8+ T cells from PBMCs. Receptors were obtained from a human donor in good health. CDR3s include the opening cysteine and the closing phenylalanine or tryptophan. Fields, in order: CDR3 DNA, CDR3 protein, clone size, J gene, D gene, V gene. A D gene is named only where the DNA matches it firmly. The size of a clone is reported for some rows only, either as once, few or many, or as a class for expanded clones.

TGTGCCAGCAGCTCGGGACTAGCGGGACCCGCAGATACGCAGTATTTT	CASSSGLAGPADTQYF	.	TRBJ2-3	TRBD2	TRBV25-1
TGCAGTGCTAGGGGGATCCGGGACAGGGGTCCGGATCAGCCCCAGCATTTT	CSARGIRDRGPDQPQHF	.	TRBJ1-5	TRBD1	TRBV20-1
TGTGCCATTCTATCCGGGGGGCGTTTCAATGAGCAGTTCTTC	CAILSGGRFNEQFF	.	TRBJ2-1	.	TRBV12-3/TRBV12-4
TGCGCCAGCAGCCAAGCAGGTTCCCGGGACAGGTGGGATGGCTACACCTTC	CASSQAGSRDRWDGYTF	.	TRBJ1-2	TRBD1	TRBV4-1
TGTGCCAGCAGCTCCTCGGACACAAAGGTGAACACTGAAGCTTTCTTT	CASSSSDTKVNTEAFF	.	TRBJ1-1	.	TRBV9
TGCGCCAGCAGCCTCGGACTAGCGGGGGTTAGCACAGATACGCAGTATTTT	CASSLGLAGVSTDTQYF	.	TRBJ2-3	TRBD2	TRBV5-1
TGCGCCAGCAGCTTAACCGGGGGTGATTACGAGCAGTACTTC	CASSLTGGDYEQYF	few	TRBJ2-7	.	TRBV5-1
TGCAGTGCTAGATTAGTGGGTCCCTACGAGCAGTACTTC	CSARLVGPYEQYF	.	TRBJ2-7	.	TRBV20-1
TGTGCCAGCAGCTTTGACAGATATAATGAAAAACTGTTTTTT	CASSFDRYNEKLFF	.	TRBJ1-4	.	TRBV7-2
TGTGCCAGCAGTTCCGGCAGGCCAAGCACAGATACGCAGTATTTT	CASSSGRPSTDTQYF	.	TRBJ2-3	.	TRBV6-2/TRBV6-3
TGTGCCATCAACCCCCTTGGGTCGGCAGGGACGGGTGAGCAGTTCTTC	CAINPLGSAGTGEQFF	.	TRBJ2-1	.	TRBV10-3
TGTGCCAGCAGTGAGTTAGGGGGATGGGCCACCGGGGAGCTGTTTTTT	CASSELGGWATGELFF	.	TRBJ2-2	.	TRBV6-1
TGTGCCAGCAGCCCCTCCGGACAGGGCACTGAAGCTTTCTTT	CASSPSGQGTEAFF	.	TRBJ1-1	TRBD1	TRBV4-2
TGTGCCAGCAGCATACGGATCACTGGGGCCAACGTCCTGACTTTC	CASSIRITGANVLTF	.	TRBJ2-6	.	TRBV27
TGTGCCAGCAGCCAAGCTCTAGCGTCCGGGGAGCTGTTTTTT	CASSQALASGELFF	.	TRBJ2-2	.	TRBV14
TGTGCCAGCAGTGAGGACTATAGCAATCAGCCCCAGCATTTT	CASSEDYSNQPQHF	.	TRBJ1-5	.	TRBV6-1
TGTGCCAGCAGTACCGGGACAGGGGGATTAAAGACCCAGTACTTC	CASSTGTGGLKTQYF	.	TRBJ2-5	TRBD1	TRBV6-6
TGCAGTGCTAGCCGACGCGGTACAACTAATGAAAAACTGTTTTTT	CSASRRGTTNEKLFF	.	TRBJ1-4	.	TRBV20-1
TGTGCCAGCAGTTACAGGGGGCGCGGCACAGATACGCAGTATTTT	CASSYRGRGTDTQYF	.	TRBJ2-3	TRBD1	TRBV28
TGCAGCGTCGAGCAGGGAACTGGGGCCAACGTCCTGACTTTC	CSVEQGTGANVLTF	.	TRBJ2-6	.	TRBV29-1
TGTGCCAGCAGCTTGACAGGGGGTTATGAAAAACTGTTTTTT	CASSLTGGYEKLFF	once	TRBJ1-4	TRBD1	TRBV6-1
TGCAGCGTGGCAACAGGGGGCAAGGGCTACGAGCAGTACTTC	CSVATGGKGYEQYF	.	TRBJ2-7	TRBD1	TRBV29-1
TGTGCCAGCAGCGAATCACTTAACTATGGCTACACCTTC	CASSESLNYGYTF	.	TRBJ1-2	.	TRBV2
TGCGCCAGCAGCTTGGACGGTGAAGAGACCCAGTACTTC	CASSLDGEETQYF	once	TRBJ2-5	.	TRBV5-1
TGTGCCAGCAGCCAAGATCTGGCAGCCGAGCAGTTCTTC	CASSQDLAAEQFF	.	TRBJ2-1	.	TRBV3-1
TGTGCCACCAGTGATCGGACTAGCGGGGGGTTCGGGGAGCTGTTTTTT	CATSDRTSGGFGELFF	.	TRBJ2-2	TRBD2	TRBV24-1
TGCAGTGCTAGAGGGGAGATAGGTAATTCACCCCTCCACTTT	CSARGEIGNSPLHF	.	TRBJ1-6	.	TRBV20-1
TGTGCCAGCAGCTTACAGGACAGTAGACTGTTTTTT	CASSLQDSRLFF	.	TRBJ2-2	.	TRBV7-2
TGTGCCAGCAGCCTACCGGACAGGGCGGTCGAAAAACTGTTTTTT	CASSLPDRAVEKLFF	.	TRBJ1-4	TRBD1	TRBV7-9
TGTGCCAGCAGCTTAGTTCTTGCTGGGGGCACTGAAGCTTTCTTT	CASSLVLAGGTEAFF	few	TRBJ1-1	.	TRBV7-9
TGTGCCAGCACCCTCGACCGCCCGAACACTGAAGCTTTCTTT	CASTLDRPNTEAFF	.	TRBJ1-1	.	TRBV6-2/TRBV6-3
TGTGCCAGCAGCACCAGGGGAGACTTAGCCAAAAACATTCAGTACTTC	CASSTRGDLAKNIQYF	.	TRBJ2-4	.	TRBV13
TGTGCCAGCACTCAGGGACTAGCGGGAGTTGGAGAGCAGTACTTC	CASTQGLAGVGEQYF	.	TRBJ2-7	TRBD2	TRBV28
TGTGCCACCAGGGCGGAGCAGGGGGCCCAAGAGACCCAGTACTTC	CATRAEQGAQETQYF	.	TRBJ2-5	TRBD1	TRBV7-9
TGTGCCTGGAGGGGGACTAGCGGGAGGGCTGGAGAGACCCAGTACTTC	CAWRGTSGRAGETQYF	once	TRBJ2-5	TRBD2	TRBV30
TGTGCCAGCATTCGGGGGTTGAACACTGAAGCTTTCTTT	CASIRGLNTEAFF	.	TRBJ1-1	.	TRBV6-2/TRBV6-3
TGTGCCAGCAGCTTGGAGGTCACAACTCGACGCGGTGAAAAACTGTTTTTT	CASSLEVTTRRGEKLFF	.	TRBJ1-4	.	TRBV7-9
TGCGCCAGCAGACGCGGGACAGGGCTACTCGGGGAGCTGTTTTTT	CASRRGTGLLGELFF	.	TRBJ2-2	TRBD1	TRBV23-1
TGTGCCAGCAGTTCGGGACAGGGGAACTATGGCTACACCTTC	CASSSGQGNYGYTF	few	TRBJ1-2	TRBD1	TRBV12-3/TRBV12-4
TGTGCCAGCAATAGGGCTAGCCGTCGGCAGTTCTTC	CASNRASRRQFF	.	TRBJ2-1	.	TRBV6-4